The 8 T cell receptor beta chains below come from one sample, sequenced in a study of naive and memory T cell subsets. A UMI-containing oligonucleotide was joined by 3' ligation to the TCR cDNA template. Four PCR rounds used nested alpha and beta constant region primers plus the SP2 primer. TCRdb called the 5' RACE reads again in MiXCR, with one record for every CDR3 protein. The sample includes tens of thousands of distinct CDR3 sequences, more than 6% of them seen just once. The receptor source for this set is a female donor in good health.

The rearrangement joins TRBV6-1 to TRBJ1-5, with 7 bases matching TRBD1. V dropped 3 bases and J dropped 0; count of bases not matched to a gene: 5. CDR1 MNHNS and CDR2 SASEGT come from the germline V gene. The CDR3 is 16 residues long. Here the CDR3 reads CASSEGGQHSNQPQHF. CDR3 nucleotide sequence: TGTGCCAGCAGTGAGGGGGGACAGCATAGCAATCAGCCCCAGCATTTT.

In this sample, this clonotype turned up many times. V usage is TRBV30 and J usage is TRBJ1-1, with 9 bases identical to TRBD1. Germline CDR1 GTSNPN, CDR2 SVGIG (reference sequence). This CDR3 region has 13 residues. The V gene end was trimmed by 3 bases and the J gene end by 11 bases; junction bases not matched to a gene: 10. CDR3 sequence (DNA): TGTGCCTGGAGGTTACAGGGGGCGCTTGGGGCTTTCTTT. Translated: CAWRLQGALGAFF.

This rearrangement joins TRBV5-1 to TRBJ1-2; D ambiguous. Germline-derived CDR1 and CDR2 are SGHRS and YFSETQ. V gave up 7 bases and J gave up 0 bases, with 13 bases separating them. The CDR3 is 14 amino acids. CDR3 protein: CASRGLTANYGYTF. CDR3 nucleotides: TGCGCCAGCCGAGGACTTACAGCTAACTATGGCTACACCTTC.

The chain uses TRBV28 and TRBJ2-2, with D possibly matching TRBD2 (5 bases). The CDR3 has 12 amino acids. Deletions cut 8 bases from V and 6 bases from J, with 10 bases between. Germline CDR1 MDHEN, CDR2 SYDVKM. CDR3 DNA sequence: TGTGCCAGCCTACCGAGGGCCGGGGAGCTGTTTTTT. Amino acids: CASLPRAGELFF.

V and J are TRBV4-1 and TRBJ2-4, with 8 bases aligning to TRBD1. Germline V gives CDR1 MGHRA, CDR2 YSYEKL. The CDR3 runs 15 residues. V was pared by 0 bases and J by 4 bases, with 2 bases of the junction left unmatched. The CDR3 DNA follows: TGCGCCAGCAGCCAAGACTGGACAGGGAAAAACATTCAGTACTTC. Residues: CASSQDWTGKNIQYF.

This clonotype appeared many times. This chain joins TRBV30 and TRBJ1-4, with D uncertain. The ends were cut back, 2 bases at V and 8 bases at J, with 9 bases in the middle. This CDR3 has 12 amino acids. Per the germline V gene, CDR1 is GTSNPN and CDR2 is SVGIG (reference sequence). For the CDR3, the DNA is TGTGCCTGGAGTAGGTTGCGGGAAAAACTGTTTTTT. Translation: CAWSRLREKLFF.

This clonotype has at least ten counts. This chain uses TRBV6-1 with TRBJ1-2; D might be TRBD1 (6 bases). CDR3 length: 13 residues. Germline values: CDR1 MNHNS, CDR2 SASEGT. V was clipped by 6 bases and J by 6 bases, with 14 bases between them. CDR3 nucleotides: TGTGCCAGCAGACAGGGTTTTCCGGATGGCTACACCTTC. Amino acid sequence: CASRQGFPDGYTF.

This clonotype has just a few counts. The chain combines TRBV6-6 with TRBJ2-5, with 8 bases fitting TRBD2. Germline values: CDR1 MNHNY, CDR2 SVGAGI (reference sequence). The CDR3 covers 14 residues. The V and J ends lost 6 bases and 1 base, in that order; junction bases with no gene match: 4. In DNA, the CDR3 is TGTGCCAGCAGAGGTAGCGGGGCCCAAGAGACCCAGTACTTC. It is translated as CASRGSGAQETQYF.